This is a list of T cell receptor beta chains from one sample in a study of cytomegalovirus exposure and HLA in healthy donors. Here immunoSEQ multiplex PCR was the method, and the copy in TCRdb shows in-frame clones only, minus some. Found here are over 110,000 clones; the top ten clones hold about 0.96%. Input material: PBMCs. Receptors originate from a male donor in good health and CMV-seronegative. Both conserved end residues are part of each CDR3. The order of the fields is V gene, J gene, D gene, CDR3 protein, CDR3 DNA. D genes are given only for firm matches.

TRBV9	TRBJ2-1	-	CASSVATTIGIYEQFF	TGTGCCAGCAGCGTAGCTACGACAATTGGTATCTATGAGCAGTTCTTC
TRBV7-2	TRBJ2-7	-	CASSLDPLYYEQYF	TGTGCCAGCAGCTTAGACCCCCTATACTACGAGCAGTACTTC
TRBV7-9	TRBJ2-7	-	CASSPKDGEAYEQYF	TGTGCCAGCAGCCCTAAGGACGGGGAGGCCTACGAGCAGTACTTC
TRBV25-1	TRBJ1-4	-	CASSLTAPTNEKLFF	TGTGCCAGCAGTTTGACAGCACCAACTAATGAAAAACTGTTTTTT
TRBV29-1	TRBJ2-4	-	CSARTRGNIQYF	TGCAGCGCCCGGACCCGGGGGAACATTCAGTACTTC
TRBV6-6	TRBJ1-3	TRBD1	CASSRDRAGNTIYF	TGTGCCAGCAGCCGCGACAGGGCTGGAAACACCATATATTTT
TRBV19	TRBJ1-5	TRBD1	CASSSGEGGGQPQHF	TGTGCCAGTAGTAGTGGGGAAGGGGGCGGTCAGCCCCAGCATTTT
TRBV6-5	TRBJ2-7	TRBD1	CASSYTTGSHYEQYF	TGTGCCAGCAGTTACACGACAGGGTCCCACTACGAGCAGTACTTC
TRBV15	TRBJ1-2	-	CATSRIQGYGYTF	TGTGCCACCAGCAGAATACAGGGTTACGGCTACACCTTC
TRBV27	TRBJ2-7	-	CASSLLAGSLYEQYF	TGTGCCAGCAGTTTATTGGCAGGGTCGCTCTACGAGCAGTACTTC
TRBV30	TRBJ2-5	-	CAWSLTWGEKTQYF	TGTGCCTGGAGCCTTACCTGGGGGGAAAAGACCCAGTACTTC
TRBV10-1	TRBJ1-6	-	CASSFIGEMQDSPLHF	TGCGCCAGCAGTTTTATCGGGGAGATGCAGGATTCACCCCTCCACTTT
TRBV28	TRBJ1-5	-	CASSFGEGSNQPQHF	TGTGCCAGCAGTTTCGGGGAAGGGAGCAATCAGCCCCAGCATTTT
TRBV9	TRBJ2-6	-	CASSVARQAGANVLTF	TGTGCCAGCAGCGTAGCCCGGCAGGCCGGGGCCAACGTCCTGACTTTC
TRBV29-1	TRBJ2-1	TRBD1	CSVEGRGQGLGEQFF	TGCAGCGTTGAAGGTCGAGGACAGGGACTCGGTGAGCAGTTCTTC
TRBV27	TRBJ2-7	-	CASSLSREANYEQYF	TGTGCCAGCAGTTTATCTAGGGAGGCAAACTACGAGCAGTACTTC
TRBV9	TRBJ1-4	TRBD1	CASSARGTGNEKLFF	TGTGCCAGCAGCGCCAGGGGGACAGGGAATGAAAAACTGTTTTTT
TRBV7-2	TRBJ1-6	-	CASSLRAGFSYNSPLHF	TGTGCCAGCAGCTTACGGGCAGGGTTTTCCTATAATTCACCCCTCCACTTT
TRBV18	TRBJ1-2	-	CASSATIQGLVDYGYTF	TGTGCCAGCTCGGCGACCATACAGGGTTTAGTTGACTATGGCTACACCTTC
TRBV9	TRBJ2-2	TRBD1	CASSPTGTGELFF	TGTGCCAGCAGCCCGACAGGGACCGGGGAGCTGTTTTTT
TRBV6-5	TRBJ1-1	-	CASSYSGGAEAFF	TGTGCCAGCAGTTACTCGGGGGGAGCTGAAGCTTTCTTT
TRBV7-9	TRBJ2-7	-	CASSQGSEQYF	TGTGCCAGCAGCCAGGGGAGCGAGCAGTACTTC
TRBV28	TRBJ2-3	TRBD2	CASSSSGGALGTDTQYF	TGTGCCAGCAGTTCTAGCGGGGGGGCGTTAGGCACAGATACGCAGTATTTT
TRBV4-2	TRBJ2-7	TRBD2	CASSQGTSSYEQYF	TGTGCCAGCAGCCAAGGGACTAGCTCCTACGAGCAGTACTTC
TRBV9	TRBJ1-1	-	CASSQDSVNTEAFF	TGTGCCAGCAGTCAGGACAGCGTGAACACTGAAGCTTTCTTT
TRBV27	TRBJ1-6	-	CASSYGGVSPNSPLHF	TGTGCCAGCAGTTACGGAGGGGTCTCACCCAATTCACCCCTCCACTTT
TRBV18	TRBJ1-3	-	CASSRNSGNTIYF	TGTGCCAGCTCCCGTAACTCTGGAAACACCATATATTTT
TRBV18	TRBJ2-5	TRBD2	CASSPTGGGLQETQYF	TGTGCCAGCTCACCGACGGGAGGGGGTCTCCAAGAGACCCAGTACTTC
TRBV5-4	TRBJ2-2	-	CASSFGRGNTGELFF	TGTGCCAGCAGCTTCGGGCGGGGGAACACCGGGGAGCTGTTTTTT
TRBV7-9	TRBJ2-5	TRBD2	CASSLTGGNKETQYF	TGTGCCAGCAGCTTAACCGGGGGGAACAAGGAGACCCAGTACTTC
TRBV9	TRBJ2-2	-	CASSLGGQGTGELFF	TGTGCCAGCAGCCTAGGTGGTCAGGGCACCGGGGAGCTGTTTTTT
TRBV5-1	TRBJ2-7	-	CASSGSQGDEQYF	TGCGCCAGCAGCGGCAGCCAGGGCGACGAGCAGTACTTC
TRBV5-1	TRBJ2-3	TRBD1	CASSKTGTRVRDTQYF	TGCGCCAGCAGCAAGACAGGGACCCGGGTCCGTGATACGCAGTATTTT
TRBV29-1	TRBJ2-7	-	CSGLNARDYEQYF	TGCAGCGGACTCAATGCTCGGGATTACGAGCAGTACTTC
TRBV9	TRBJ2-5	TRBD1	CASSPGTGVTETQYF	TGTGCCAGCAGCCCAGGGACAGGGGTAACAGAGACCCAGTACTTC
TRBV7-2	TRBJ2-7	TRBD1	CASSLTGFHEQYF	TGTGCCAGCAGCCTGACAGGGTTCCACGAGCAGTACTTC
TRBV2	TRBJ1-5	TRBD1	CASSRQGAINQPQHF	TGTGCCAGCAGCAGACAGGGGGCAATTAATCAGCCCCAGCATTTT
TRBV5-6	TRBJ1-1	-	CASSPWGTSDTEAFF	TGTGCCAGCAGCCCCTGGGGGACTTCGGACACTGAAGCTTTCTTT
TRBV9	TRBJ2-2	-	CASSSSSKAVNTGELFF	TGTGCCAGCAGCTCATCCTCAAAAGCGGTTAACACCGGGGAGCTGTTTTTT
TRBV27	TRBJ2-5	-	CASSFWPGVETQYF	TGTGCCAGCAGTTTTTGGCCAGGCGTAGAGACCCAGTACTTC
TRBV19	TRBJ2-3	-	CASSGITDTQYF	TGTGCCAGTAGCGGGATCACAGATACGCAGTATTTT
TRBV25-1	TRBJ2-7	TRBD2	CASSESRGTSGRFAQYF	TGTGCCAGCAGTGAATCTAGGGGGACTAGCGGGAGATTTGCGCAGTACTTC
TRBV29-1	TRBJ1-2	TRBD1	CSVDSGTGYGYTF	TGCAGCGTTGATTCCGGGACAGGCTATGGCTACACCTTC
TRBV5-1	TRBJ2-2	TRBD1	CASSAGTAQPNTGELFF	TGCGCCAGCAGCGCTGGGACAGCGCAACCAAACACCGGGGAGCTGTTTTTT
TRBV30	TRBJ2-1	TRBD2	CAWSVSGRVYNEQFF	TGTGCCTGGAGTGTAAGCGGGAGAGTCTACAATGAGCAGTTCTTC
TRBV30	TRBJ1-5	-	CAWLRNQPQHF	TGTGCCTGGCTCCGTAATCAGCCCCAGCATTTT
TRBV30	TRBJ2-1	TRBD2	CAWSSGTSLYNEQFF	TGTGCCTGGAGTTCCGGGACTAGCTTGTACAATGAGCAGTTCTTC
TRBV18	TRBJ2-4	TRBD1	CASSSTGGDGNIQYF	TGTGCCAGCTCATCCACAGGGGGCGATGGAAACATTCAGTACTTC
TRBV11-3	TRBJ1-1	TRBD1	CASSYGTGETFF	TGTGCCAGCAGCTACGGGACAGGGGAAACTTTCTTT